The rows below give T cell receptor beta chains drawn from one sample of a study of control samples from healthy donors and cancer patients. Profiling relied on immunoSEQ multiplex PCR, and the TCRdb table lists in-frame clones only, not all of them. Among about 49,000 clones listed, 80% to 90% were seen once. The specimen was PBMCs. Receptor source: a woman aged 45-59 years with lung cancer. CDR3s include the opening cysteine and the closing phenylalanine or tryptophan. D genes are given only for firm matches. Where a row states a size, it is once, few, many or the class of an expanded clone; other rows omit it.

CDR3: CASSLSTGELFF
DNA: TGTGCCAGCAGTCTCTCCACCGGGGAGCTGTTTTTT
D: .
V: TRBV28
J: TRBJ2-2
size: once

CDR3: CATSDARTGTGGYTF
DNA: TGTGCCACCAGTGATGCTCGGACAGGGACCGGGGGCTACACCTTC
D: TRBD1
V: TRBV24-1
J: TRBJ1-2
size: .

CDR3: CASSLIALGTDVGEKLFF
DNA: TGCGCCAGCAGCTTGATCGCCCTGGGGACAGATGTCGGTGAAAAACTGTTTTTT
D: TRBD1
V: TRBV5-1
J: TRBJ1-4
size: once

CDR3: CASSGDRDSYEQYF
DNA: TGTGCCAGCAGCGGGGACAGGGACTCCTACGAGCAGTACTTC
D: TRBD1
V: TRBV7-9
J: TRBJ2-7
size: .

CDR3: CASNRRDTGELFF
DNA: TGTGCCAGCAATCGGAGGGACACCGGGGAGCTGTTTTTT
D: .
V: TRBV12-3/TRBV12-4
J: TRBJ2-2
size: .

CDR3: CASSLADNYGYTF
DNA: TGTGCCAGCAGCTTGGCAGATAACTATGGCTACACCTTC
D: .
V: TRBV7-8
J: TRBJ1-2
size: .

CDR3: CASSYSGQGTDTQYF
DNA: TGTGCCAGTAGTTACTCAGGGCAGGGCACAGATACGCAGTATTTT
D: .
V: TRBV19
J: TRBJ2-3
size: .

CDR3: CASSLGQGGSPLHF
DNA: TGTGCCAGCAGCTTAGGACAGGGAGGATCACCCCTCCACTTT
D: TRBD1
V: TRBV7-8
J: TRBJ1-6
size: .

CDR3: CASSLDPPGAGNTEAFF
DNA: TGCGCCAGCAGCTTGGACCCCCCAGGGGCCGGGAACACTGAAGCTTTCTTT
D: .
V: TRBV5-1
J: TRBJ1-1
size: .

CDR3: CASSQTSEQFF
DNA: TGTGCCAGCAGCCAGACCTCTGAGCAGTTCTTC
D: .
V: TRBV3-1/TRBV3-2
J: TRBJ2-1
size: .

CDR3: CASSFGLAQSTDTQYF
DNA: TGCGCCAGCAGCTTCGGACTAGCACAGAGCACAGATACGCAGTATTTT
D: TRBD2
V: TRBV5-1
J: TRBJ2-3
size: few

CDR3: CACRAGGGLRSPLHF
DNA: TGTGCCTGCCGTGCAGGGGGCGGGCTACGTTCACCCCTCCACTTT
D: TRBD1
V: TRBV7-2
J: TRBJ1-6
size: .

CDR3: CASSFGGNQPQHF
DNA: TGTGCCAGCAGTTTTGGCGGTAATCAGCCCCAGCATTTT
D: .
V: TRBV12-3/TRBV12-4
J: TRBJ1-5
size: .

CDR3: CASSRNRGRDSPLHF
DNA: TGTGCCAGCAGCCGGAACAGGGGGCGGGATTCACCCCTCCACTTT
D: TRBD1
V: TRBV14
J: TRBJ1-6
size: .

CDR3: CASSPNRDEQYF
DNA: TGTGCCAGCAGCCCTAACAGGGACGAGCAGTACTTC
D: .
V: TRBV7-9
J: TRBJ2-7
size: .

CDR3: CASTPRAGTLTDTQYF
DNA: TGTGCCAGCACCCCCCGGGCGGGGACTCTCACAGATACGCAGTATTTT
D: .
V: TRBV5-4
J: TRBJ2-3
size: .

CDR3: CASSVSGGGLETQYF
DNA: TGTGCCAGCAGCGTGAGCGGGGGGGGGTTGGAGACCCAGTACTTC
D: TRBD2
V: TRBV9
J: TRBJ2-5
size: .

CDR3: CASSRLGGGTDTQYF
DNA: TGTGCCAGCAGCCGGTTAGGGGGGGGCACAGATACGCAGTATTTT
D: .
V: TRBV7-2
J: TRBJ2-3
size: .

CDR3: CASSHQGNTEAFF
DNA: TGCGCCAGCAGCCATCAGGGGAACACTGAAGCTTTCTTT
D: .
V: TRBV5-1
J: TRBJ1-1
size: .

CDR3: CASSEIVGSPLHF
DNA: TGCGCCAGCAGTGAAATTGTGGGTTCACCCCTCCACTTT
D: .
V: TRBV10-1
J: TRBJ1-6
size: .

CDR3: CASSFLGQEDYGYTF
DNA: TGTGCCAGCAGCTTTTTGGGACAAGAGGACTATGGCTACACCTTC
D: .
V: TRBV11-2
J: TRBJ1-2
size: .

CDR3: CASTLEGDAETQYF
DNA: TGTGCCAGCACCCTCGAAGGGGACGCAGAGACCCAGTACTTC
D: .
V: TRBV21-1
J: TRBJ2-5
size: .

CDR3: CASSLVLAGKETQYF
DNA: TGTGCCAGCAGCTTAGTACTAGCGGGGAAAGAGACCCAGTACTTC
D: TRBD2
V: TRBV11-2
J: TRBJ2-5
size: .

CDR3: CASSDRQGQAGGYTF
DNA: TGCGCCAGCAGTGACCGGCAGGGGCAGGCTGGAGGCTACACCTTC
D: .
V: TRBV10-2
J: TRBJ1-2
size: once

CDR3: CASSRGGSGNTIYF
DNA: TGTGCCAGCAGCCGGGGGGGTTCTGGAAACACCATATATTTT
D: .
V: TRBV11-3
J: TRBJ1-3
size: .

CDR3: CATESGTLNTEAFF
DNA: TGTGCCACAGAATCCGGGACGTTGAACACTGAAGCTTTCTTT
D: .
V: TRBV6-5
J: TRBJ1-1
size: .

CDR3: CASSPPGQGVNGYTF
DNA: TGTGCCAGCAGCCCGCCGGGACAGGGGGTGAATGGCTACACCTTC
D: TRBD1
V: TRBV7-9
J: TRBJ1-2
size: .

CDR3: CASSLGQEGTGELFF
DNA: TGCGCCAGCAGCCTAGGACAGGAGGGCACCGGGGAGCTGTTTTTT
D: .
V: TRBV5-1
J: TRBJ2-2
size: .

CDR3: CASSAGPKEKLFF
DNA: TGCGCCAGCAGCGCCGGGCCTAAGGAAAAACTGTTTTTT
D: .
V: TRBV10-1
J: TRBJ1-4
size: .

CDR3: CASSAAENIQYF
DNA: TGTGCCAGCAGCGCGGCCGAAAACATTCAGTACTTC
D: .
V: TRBV5-6
J: TRBJ2-4
size: .

CDR3: CASSIRWGQAIYGYTF
DNA: TGTGCCAGTAGTATACGTTGGGGACAGGCAATCTATGGCTACACCTTC
D: TRBD1
V: TRBV19
J: TRBJ1-2
size: .

CDR3: CASSIWNQPQHF
DNA: TGTGCCAGCAGTATTTGGAATCAGCCCCAGCATTTT
D: .
V: TRBV27
J: TRBJ1-5
size: .

CDR3: CASMEQGAGNTEAFF
DNA: TGTGCCAGTATGGAACAGGGGGCAGGGAACACTGAAGCTTTCTTT
D: TRBD1
V: TRBV19
J: TRBJ1-1
size: once

CDR3: CASSPDRVHGYTF
DNA: TGTGCCAGTAGCCCTGACAGGGTCCATGGCTACACCTTC
D: TRBD1
V: TRBV19
J: TRBJ1-2
size: .

CDR3: CASSTRQGTETQYF
DNA: TGTGCCAGTAGTACAAGACAGGGGACAGAGACCCAGTACTTC
D: TRBD1
V: TRBV19
J: TRBJ2-5
size: .

CDR3: CSASSGLAGGLGEQFF
DNA: TGCAGTGCTAGTTCGGGACTAGCGGGGGGGCTGGGTGAGCAGTTCTTC
D: TRBD2
V: TRBV20-1
J: TRBJ2-1
size: .

CDR3: CASSVTRDVGGYTF
DNA: TGCGCCAGCAGCGTGACCCGAGACGTAGGTGGCTACACCTTC
D: .
V: TRBV5-1
J: TRBJ1-2
size: .

CDR3: CASMVLYGYTF
DNA: TGTGCCAGCATGGTCCTCTATGGCTACACCTTC
D: .
V: TRBV2
J: TRBJ1-2
size: .

CDR3: CASSPGQLGYTF
DNA: TGTGCCAGCAGCCCCGGACAGCTTGGCTACACCTTC
D: .
V: TRBV5-5
J: TRBJ1-2
size: .

CDR3: CASSPRASSDGYTF
DNA: TGTGCCAGCAGCCCGAGGGCCTCAAGCGATGGCTACACCTTC
D: .
V: TRBV4-2
J: TRBJ1-2
size: .

CDR3: CASRIYRVTTPNYGYTF
DNA: TGTGCCAGCAGGATATACAGGGTTACGACACCTAACTATGGCTACACCTTC
D: .
V: TRBV3-1/TRBV3-2
J: TRBJ1-2
size: .